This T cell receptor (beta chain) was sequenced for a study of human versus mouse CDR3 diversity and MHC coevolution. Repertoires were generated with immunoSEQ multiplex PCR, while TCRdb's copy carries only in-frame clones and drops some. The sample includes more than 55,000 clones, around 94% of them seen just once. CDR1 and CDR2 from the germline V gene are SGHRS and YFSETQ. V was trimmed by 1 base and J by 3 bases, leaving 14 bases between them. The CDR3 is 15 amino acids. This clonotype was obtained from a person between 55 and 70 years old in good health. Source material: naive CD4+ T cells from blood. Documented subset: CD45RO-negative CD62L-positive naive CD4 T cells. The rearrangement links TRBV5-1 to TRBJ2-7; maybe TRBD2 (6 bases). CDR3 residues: CASSLNGGTGYEQYF. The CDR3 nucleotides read TGCGCCAGCAGCTTGAACGGCGGGACTGGCTACGAGCAGTACTTC.